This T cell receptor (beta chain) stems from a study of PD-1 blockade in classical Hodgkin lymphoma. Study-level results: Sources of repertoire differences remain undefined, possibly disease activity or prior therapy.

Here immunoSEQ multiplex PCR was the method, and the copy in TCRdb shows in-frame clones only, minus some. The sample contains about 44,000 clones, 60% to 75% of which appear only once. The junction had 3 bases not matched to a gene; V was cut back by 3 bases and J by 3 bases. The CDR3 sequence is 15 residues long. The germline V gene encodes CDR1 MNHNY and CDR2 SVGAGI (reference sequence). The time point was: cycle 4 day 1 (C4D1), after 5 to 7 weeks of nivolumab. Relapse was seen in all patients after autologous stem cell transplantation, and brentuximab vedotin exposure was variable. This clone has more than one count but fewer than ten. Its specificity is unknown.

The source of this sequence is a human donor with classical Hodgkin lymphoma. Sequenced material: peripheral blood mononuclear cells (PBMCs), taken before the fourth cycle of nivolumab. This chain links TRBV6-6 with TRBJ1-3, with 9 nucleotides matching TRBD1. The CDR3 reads CASSYGQGHGNTIYF. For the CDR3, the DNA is TGTGCCAGCAGTTATGGACAGGGGCATGGAAACACCATATATTTT.